The rows below give T cell receptor beta chains drawn from one sample of a study of shared clonotypes between healthy human individuals. Only in-frame clones appear in the TCRdb table, and some are missing; sequencing was by immunoSEQ multiplex PCR. The data contain some 500,000 clones, about 95% of them singletons. The sequenced material came from naive CD4+ T cells sorted from blood. Receptors were obtained from a woman aged 25-40 years in good health. Each CDR3 is given with its conserved first and last residue.

CDR3 protein: CASSLDPTPSYEQYF
V gene: TRBV5-1
J gene: TRBJ2-7

CDR3 protein: CASRRQGPLGANVLTF
V gene: TRBV19
J gene: TRBJ2-6

CDR3 protein: CASSVDAWASARDTQYF
V gene: TRBV9
J gene: TRBJ2-3

CDR3 protein: CATSRGATVSRAYGYTF
V gene: TRBV15
J gene: TRBJ1-2

CDR3 protein: CASSLDLTDTQYF
V gene: TRBV11-2
J gene: TRBJ2-3

CDR3 protein: CAIRTGHSPLHF
V gene: TRBV27
J gene: TRBJ1-6

CDR3 protein: CASSPYPGLAGAGYNEQFF
V gene: TRBV10-1
J gene: TRBJ2-1

CDR3 protein: CATAGTTDTQYF
V gene: TRBV28
J gene: TRBJ2-3

CDR3 protein: CASAIRPNEGYTF
V gene: TRBV2
J gene: TRBJ1-2

CDR3 protein: CATSRDMRKASYEQYF
V gene: TRBV15
J gene: TRBJ2-7

CDR3 protein: CSVEGVSGRASETQYF
V gene: TRBV29-1
J gene: TRBJ2-5

CDR3 protein: CASSPWDRVHSPLHF
V gene: TRBV28
J gene: TRBJ1-6

CDR3 protein: CASSIIRRTGRNTEAFF
V gene: TRBV11-3
J gene: TRBJ1-1

CDR3 protein: CASRPRDADSYEQYF
V gene: TRBV7-9
J gene: TRBJ2-7

CDR3 protein: CASSVDPSGWEQYF
V gene: TRBV9
J gene: TRBJ2-7

CDR3 protein: CASSLVEATYEQYF
V gene: TRBV7-9
J gene: TRBJ2-7

CDR3 protein: CASSPDLESSYEQYF
V gene: TRBV18
J gene: TRBJ2-7

CDR3 protein: CASRGLAGRSSYNEQFF
V gene: TRBV27
J gene: TRBJ2-1

CDR3 protein: CASSRWTSGEETQYF
V gene: TRBV5-4
J gene: TRBJ2-5

CDR3 protein: CASSAYYEQYF
V gene: TRBV6-6
J gene: TRBJ2-7

CDR3 protein: CASSTGTNEKLFF
V gene: TRBV6-6
J gene: TRBJ1-4

CDR3 protein: CASSLVKDTHEQYF
V gene: TRBV7-9
J gene: TRBJ2-7

CDR3 protein: CASSQEPREGGYEQYF
V gene: TRBV4-1
J gene: TRBJ2-7

CDR3 protein: CASSLPGLAGVGNTGELFF
V gene: TRBV7-6
J gene: TRBJ2-2

CDR3 protein: CATSRDRSQETQYF
V gene: TRBV15
J gene: TRBJ2-5

CDR3 protein: CASSYDRGSNQPQHF
V gene: TRBV27
J gene: TRBJ1-5

CDR3 protein: CASSRPSGGNTGELFF
V gene: TRBV7-9
J gene: TRBJ2-2

CDR3 protein: CASSFPGQETQYF
V gene: TRBV7-9
J gene: TRBJ2-5

CDR3 protein: CASTSGTSGTDTQYF
V gene: TRBV6-5
J gene: TRBJ2-3

CDR3 protein: CSVLRGSGNTIYF
V gene: TRBV29-1
J gene: TRBJ1-3

CDR3 protein: CATSRDGLAHTGELFF
V gene: TRBV15
J gene: TRBJ2-2

CDR3 protein: CASSEPGTGVLTGNTIYF
V gene: TRBV25-1
J gene: TRBJ1-3

CDR3 protein: CASSQGRDVYEQYF
V gene: TRBV7-2
J gene: TRBJ2-7

CDR3 protein: CASSASRPNTEAFF
V gene: TRBV5-4
J gene: TRBJ1-1

CDR3 protein: CASSPVTGKNTDTQYF
V gene: TRBV18
J gene: TRBJ2-3

CDR3 protein: CASSQILEGSEQETQYF
V gene: TRBV4-1
J gene: TRBJ2-5

CDR3 protein: CASSQVGGLIKHSKNIQYF
V gene: TRBV4-2
J gene: TRBJ2-4

CDR3 protein: CASSKTGTGGYEQYF
V gene: TRBV19
J gene: .

CDR3 protein: CASAPSAPEETQYF
V gene: TRBV28
J gene: TRBJ2-5

CDR3 protein: CAWAGGLGPQHF
V gene: TRBV30
J gene: TRBJ1-5